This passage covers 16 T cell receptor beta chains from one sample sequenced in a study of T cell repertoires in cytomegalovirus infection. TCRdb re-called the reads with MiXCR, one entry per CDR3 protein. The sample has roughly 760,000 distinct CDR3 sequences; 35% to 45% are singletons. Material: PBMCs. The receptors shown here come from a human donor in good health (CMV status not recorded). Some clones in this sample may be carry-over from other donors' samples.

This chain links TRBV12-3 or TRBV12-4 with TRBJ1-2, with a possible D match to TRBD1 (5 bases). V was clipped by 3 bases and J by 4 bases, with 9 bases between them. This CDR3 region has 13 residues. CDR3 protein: CASSFSTVYGYTF. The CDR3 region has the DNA TGTGCCAGCAGTTTCTCGACAGTCTATGGCTACACCTTC.

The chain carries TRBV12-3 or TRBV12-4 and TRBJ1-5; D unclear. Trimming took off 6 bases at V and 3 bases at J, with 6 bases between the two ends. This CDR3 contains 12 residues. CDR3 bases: TGTGCCAGCAGACCGTACAATCAGCCCCAGCATTTT. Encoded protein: CASRPYNQPQHF.

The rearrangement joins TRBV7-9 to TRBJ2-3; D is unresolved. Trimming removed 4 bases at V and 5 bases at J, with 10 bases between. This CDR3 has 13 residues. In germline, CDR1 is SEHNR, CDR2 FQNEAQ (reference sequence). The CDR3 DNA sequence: TGTGCCAGCAGCTCAACGGTTGGAGATACGCAGTATTTT. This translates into CASSSTVGDTQYF.

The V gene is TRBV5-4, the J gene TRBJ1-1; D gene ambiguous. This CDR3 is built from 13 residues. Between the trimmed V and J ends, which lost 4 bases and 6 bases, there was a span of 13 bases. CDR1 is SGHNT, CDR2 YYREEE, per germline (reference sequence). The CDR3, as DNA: TGTGCCAGCAGCCCGAGCCAAAATTCTGAAGCTTTCTTT. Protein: CASSPSQNSEAFF.

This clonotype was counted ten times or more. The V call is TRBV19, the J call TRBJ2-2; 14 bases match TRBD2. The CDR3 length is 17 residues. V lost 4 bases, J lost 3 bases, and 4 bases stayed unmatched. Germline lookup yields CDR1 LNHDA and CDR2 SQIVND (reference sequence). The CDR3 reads CASSRTSGRKYTGELFF. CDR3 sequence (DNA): TGTGCCAGTAGTAGGACTAGCGGGAGGAAGTACACCGGGGAGCTGTTTTTT.

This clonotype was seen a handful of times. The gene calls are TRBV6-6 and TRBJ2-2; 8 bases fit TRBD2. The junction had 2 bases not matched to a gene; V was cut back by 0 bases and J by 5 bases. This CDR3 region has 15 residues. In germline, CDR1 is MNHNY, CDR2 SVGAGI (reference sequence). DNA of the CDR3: TGTGCCAGCAGTTACTCGGGACTAGTAACCGGGGAGCTGTTTTTT. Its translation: CASSYSGLVTGELFF.

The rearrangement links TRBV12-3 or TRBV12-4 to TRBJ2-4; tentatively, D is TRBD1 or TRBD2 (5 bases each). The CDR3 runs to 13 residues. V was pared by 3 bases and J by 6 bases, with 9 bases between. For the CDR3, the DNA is TGTGCCAGCAGTTTGAGGGGAATAAACATTCAGTACTTC. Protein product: CASSLRGINIQYF.

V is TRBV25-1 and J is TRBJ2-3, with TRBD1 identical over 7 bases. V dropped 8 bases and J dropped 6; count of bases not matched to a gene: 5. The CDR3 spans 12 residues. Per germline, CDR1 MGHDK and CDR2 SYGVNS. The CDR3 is CASGQVLDTQYF. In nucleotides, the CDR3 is TGTGCCAGCGGACAGGTGCTCGATACGCAGTATTTT.

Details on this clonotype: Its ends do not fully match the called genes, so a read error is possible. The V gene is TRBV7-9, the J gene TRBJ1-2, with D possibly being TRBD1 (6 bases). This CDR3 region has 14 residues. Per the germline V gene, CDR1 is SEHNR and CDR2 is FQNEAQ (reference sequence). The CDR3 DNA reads TGTGCCAGCAGCTATGACCCAACAGGGCGCCCTGGACGCTTC. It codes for CASSYDPTGRPGRF. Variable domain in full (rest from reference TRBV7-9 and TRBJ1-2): DTGVSQNPRHKITKRGQNVTFRCDPISEHNRLYWYRQTLGQGPEFLTYFQNEAQLEKSRLLSDRFSAERPKGSFSTLEIQRTEQGDSAMYLCASSYDPTGRPGRFGSGTRLTVV.

DNA for the CDR3: TGTGCCAGCAGTCTTTTCGGACAGGGGGACTGGCCCCAGCATTTT. Translated: CASSLFGQGDWPQHF. The V and J genes are TRBV27 and TRBJ1-5; 10 nucleotides match TRBD1. The germline CDR1 and CDR2 sequences are MNHEY and SMNVEV (reference sequence). The V and J ends lost 5 bases and 9 bases, in that order; junction bases with no gene match: 10. This CDR3 comprises 15 residues.

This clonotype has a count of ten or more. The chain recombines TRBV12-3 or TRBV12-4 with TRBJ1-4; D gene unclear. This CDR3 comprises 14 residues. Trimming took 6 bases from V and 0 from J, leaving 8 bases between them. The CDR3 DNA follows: TGTGCCAGCAGCCAATTAGCAACTAATGAAAAACTGTTTTTT. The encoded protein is CASSQLATNEKLFF.

The chain's CDR3 is CSAVWGNSETQYF. The DNA for the CDR3 is TGCAGCGCGGTCTGGGGGAATAGCGAGACCCAGTACTTC. This chain links TRBV29-1 with TRBJ2-5, with D perhaps TRBD1 or TRBD2 (5 bases each). The germline gives CDR1 SQVTM, CDR2 ANQGSEA. V was trimmed by 7 bases and J by 5 bases, leaving 17 bases between them. This CDR3 spans 13 amino acids.

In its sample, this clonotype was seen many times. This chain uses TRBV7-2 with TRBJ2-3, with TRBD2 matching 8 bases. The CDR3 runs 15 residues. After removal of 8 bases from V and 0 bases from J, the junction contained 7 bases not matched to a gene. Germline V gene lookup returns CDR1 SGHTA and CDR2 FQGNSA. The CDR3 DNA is TGTGCCAGCGGTCGGACTAGCCATAGCACAGATACGCAGTATTTT. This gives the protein CASGRTSHSTDTQYF. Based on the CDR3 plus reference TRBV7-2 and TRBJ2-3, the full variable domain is GAGVSQSPSNKVTEKGKDVELRCDPISGHTALYWYRQSLGQGLEFLIYFQGNSAPDKSGLPSDRFSAERTGGSVSTLTIQRTQQEDSAVYLCASGRTSHSTDTQYFGPGTRLTVL.

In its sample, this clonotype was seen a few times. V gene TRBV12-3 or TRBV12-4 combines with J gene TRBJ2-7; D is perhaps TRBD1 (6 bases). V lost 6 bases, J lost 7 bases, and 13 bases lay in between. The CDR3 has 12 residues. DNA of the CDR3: TGTGCCAGCAGCACAGGGTCGTGGGAGCAGTACTTC. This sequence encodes CASSTGSWEQYF.

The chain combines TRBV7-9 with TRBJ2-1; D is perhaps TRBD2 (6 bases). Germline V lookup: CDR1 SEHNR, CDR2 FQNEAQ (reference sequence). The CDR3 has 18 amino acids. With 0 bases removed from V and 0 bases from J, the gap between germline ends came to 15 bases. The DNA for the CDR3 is TGTGCCAGCAGCTTAGCAGTCGGTAGCGGATACTCCTACAATGAGCAGTTCTTC. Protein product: CASSLAVGSGYSYNEQFF.

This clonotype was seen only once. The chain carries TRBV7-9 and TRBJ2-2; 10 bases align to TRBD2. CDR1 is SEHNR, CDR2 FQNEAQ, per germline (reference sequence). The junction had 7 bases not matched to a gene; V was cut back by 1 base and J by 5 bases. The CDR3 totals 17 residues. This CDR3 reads CASSLGRTSGMTGELFF. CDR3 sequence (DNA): TGTGCCAGCAGCTTAGGGCGGACTAGCGGTATGACCGGGGAGCTGTTTTTT.